This T cell receptor beta chain appears in the sequencing data of a study of early T cells in non-severe SARS-CoV-2 infection. For the study at large: Alpha and beta chains were unpaired, from unsorted whole-blood bulk RNA.

General study findings and limits: Matching against VDJdb likely underestimated virus-specific expansions, favoring anti-spike CD8.

This clonotype was seen a few times. Its antigen is unknown. The TCR library protocol attached unique molecular identifiers to the individual cDNA molecules. In TCRdb, the 5' RACE reads were re-called with MiXCR into one record per CDR3 protein. Of 30,000 to 35,000 distinct CDR3 sequences in the sample, 5% to 6.5% were seen once. The germline CDR1 and CDR2 sequences are SQVTM and ANQGSEA. The CDR3 covers 12 residues. Trimming cost V 6 bases and J 3 bases, with 12 bases left between them. The chain recombines TRBV29-1 with TRBJ2-7, with D possibly TRBD1 on 6 matching bases. The receptor comes from an adult who was a healthcare worker with PCR-confirmed SARS-CoV-2 infection or an uninfected control (not recorded which). Sequencing input: whole blood. CDR3 nucleotide sequence: TGCAGCGTAGTCCGGGACAACTACGAGCAGTACTTC. Translating it yields CSVVRDNYEQYF.